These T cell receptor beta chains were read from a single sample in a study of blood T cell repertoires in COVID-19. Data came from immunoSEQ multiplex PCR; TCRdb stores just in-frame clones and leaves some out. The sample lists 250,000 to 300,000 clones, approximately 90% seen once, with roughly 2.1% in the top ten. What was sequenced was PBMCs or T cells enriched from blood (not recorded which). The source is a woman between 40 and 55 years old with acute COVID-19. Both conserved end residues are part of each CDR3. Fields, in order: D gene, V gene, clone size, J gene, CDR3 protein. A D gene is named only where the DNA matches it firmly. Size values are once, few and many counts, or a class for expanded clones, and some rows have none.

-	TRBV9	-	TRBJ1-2	CASSGLRGYTF
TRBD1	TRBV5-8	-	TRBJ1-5	CASSKGQAWNQPQHF
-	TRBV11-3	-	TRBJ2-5	CASSLEPAGETQYF
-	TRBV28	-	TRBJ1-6	CASSFGPINSPLHF
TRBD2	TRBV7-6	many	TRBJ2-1	CASSPSGAGDEQFF
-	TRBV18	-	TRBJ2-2	CASSSDRPNTGELFF
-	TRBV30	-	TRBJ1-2	CAWSGRGSYGYTF
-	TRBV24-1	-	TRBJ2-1	CATSGQGGFSYNEQFF
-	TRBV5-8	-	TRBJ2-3	CASSLADYYTDTQYF
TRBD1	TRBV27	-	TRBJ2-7	CASSSLQGPYEQYF
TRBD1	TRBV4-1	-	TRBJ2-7	CASSSGTGARYEQYF
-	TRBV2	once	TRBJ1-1	CASSQTTNTEAFF
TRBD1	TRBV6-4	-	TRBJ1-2	CASSDSVRDRGSGYGYTF
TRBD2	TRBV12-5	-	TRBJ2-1	CASGSSIAGNNEQFF
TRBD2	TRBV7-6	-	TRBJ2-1	CASSPRGLAGTNEQFF
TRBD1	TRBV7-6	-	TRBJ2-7	CASSLRTGEDEQYF
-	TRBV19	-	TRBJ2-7	CASSIRGGAEVEQYF
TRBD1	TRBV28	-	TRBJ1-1	CASRGQGVEAFF
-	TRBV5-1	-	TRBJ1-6	CASSLSQGNNNSPLHF
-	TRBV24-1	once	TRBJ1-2	CATSDGGTLGANYGYTF
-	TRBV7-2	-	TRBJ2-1	CASSLGRNYNEQFF
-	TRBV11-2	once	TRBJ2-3	CASSLNPTGDTQYF
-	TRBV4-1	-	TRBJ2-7	CASSQDTSWEQYF
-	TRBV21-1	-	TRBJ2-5	CASSKVGTGTATQYF
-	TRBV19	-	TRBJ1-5	CASGNQPQHF
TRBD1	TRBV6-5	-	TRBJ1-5	CASSYGTGYGQPQHF
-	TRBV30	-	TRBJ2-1	CACFRSYNEQFF
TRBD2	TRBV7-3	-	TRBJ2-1	CASSLESVGGRGGEQFF
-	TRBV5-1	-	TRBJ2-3	CASSLSSVSTDTQYF
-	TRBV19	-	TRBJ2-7	CASSIGLAPGVEQYF
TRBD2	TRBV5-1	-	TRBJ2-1	CASSLEPSGGYNEQFF
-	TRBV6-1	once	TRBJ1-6	CASSVQHRGYNSPLHF
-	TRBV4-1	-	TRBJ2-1	CASSQARSSGHGNEQFF
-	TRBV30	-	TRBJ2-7	CAWRETSTLYEQYF
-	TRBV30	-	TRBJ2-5	CAWSVTRQETQYF
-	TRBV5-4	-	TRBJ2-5	CASHILTREQETQYF
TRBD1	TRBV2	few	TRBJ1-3	CASSELGTGSGNTIYF
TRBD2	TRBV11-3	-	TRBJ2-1	CASSSGTSGVHEQFF
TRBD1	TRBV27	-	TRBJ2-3	CASSLRTPTGTVTDTQYF
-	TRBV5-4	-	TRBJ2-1	CASSWPPDSYNEQFF
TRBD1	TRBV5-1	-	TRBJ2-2	CASSHGTGSGSGELFF